This TCR beta chain appears in the sequencing data of a study of control samples from healthy donors and cancer patients. The trim removed 4 bases at V and 5 bases at J, leaving 8 bases unmatched. Germline V gene lookup returns CDR1 LGHDT and CDR2 YNNKEL (reference sequence). The CDR3 consists of 15 residues. Clones were sequenced by immunoSEQ multiplex PCR, and TCRdb holds only the in-frame ones, with some missing. The sample has 150,000 to 200,000 clones, about 93% seen once; the top ten hold roughly 1.5%. The material sequenced was blood. The chain combines TRBV3-1 (or the pseudogene TRBV3-2) with TRBJ2-7; 10 nucleotides align to TRBD1. The clonotype comes from a young man in good health. The CDR3 DNA follows: TGTGCCAGCAGCCTGGCGGGACAGGGGCTCCACGAGCAGTACTTC. Its protein product is CASSLAGQGLHEQYF.